A few counts support the clone carrying this T cell receptor beta chain. Its target is unknown. J lost 2 bases, V lost 5 bases, and 10 bases had no gene match. Germline CDR1 and CDR2: SGHRS and YFSETQ. This CDR3 contains 17 residues. The data stem from a study of T-cell memory formation after mild COVID-19. At the level of the study: TCR clusters were mostly confined to one donor each.

General study points: A balance of CD4 and CD8 characterized clones contracting day 15 to 85, whereas later expanders leaned CD4+. Certain responding clones were present in pre-infection memory, suggesting participation of cross-reactive memory.

MiXCR, run by TCRdb on the 5' RACE reads, gives a single entry per CDR3 protein. The table lists a few hundred thousand distinct CDR3 sequences, around 27% of them singletons, with roughly 13% in the top ten. The origin of this receptor is an adult woman who had mild COVID-19 (a few samples of this study predate the infection). Cell type and time point are not known. The rearrangement joins TRBV5-1 to TRBJ2-7; 13 bases match TRBD2. Sample: PBMCs or a T cell subset sorted from them (not recorded which). The CDR3 loop is CASSSGLAGALPYEQYF. The CDR3 DNA is TGCGCCAGCAGTTCTGGACTAGCGGGGGCGTTACCCTACGAGCAGTACTTC.